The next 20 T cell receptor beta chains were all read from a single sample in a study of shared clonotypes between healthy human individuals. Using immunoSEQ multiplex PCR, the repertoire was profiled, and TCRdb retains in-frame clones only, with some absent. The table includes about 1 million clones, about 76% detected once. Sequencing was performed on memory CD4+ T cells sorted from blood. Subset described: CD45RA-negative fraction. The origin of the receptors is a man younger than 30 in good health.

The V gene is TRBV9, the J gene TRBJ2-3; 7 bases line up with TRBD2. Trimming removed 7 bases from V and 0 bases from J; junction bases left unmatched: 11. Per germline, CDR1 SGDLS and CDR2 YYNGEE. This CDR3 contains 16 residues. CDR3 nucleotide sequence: TGTGCCAGCGCCCCGGGACTAAAAACTAGCACAGATACGCAGTATTTT. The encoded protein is CASAPGLKTSTDTQYF.

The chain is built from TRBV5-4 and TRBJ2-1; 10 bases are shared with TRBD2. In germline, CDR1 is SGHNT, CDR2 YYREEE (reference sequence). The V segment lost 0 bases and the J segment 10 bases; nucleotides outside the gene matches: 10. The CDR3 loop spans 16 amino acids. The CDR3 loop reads CASSLGASGSISEQFF. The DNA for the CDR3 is TGTGCCAGCAGCTTGGGTGCTAGCGGGAGTATCAGCGAGCAGTTCTTC.

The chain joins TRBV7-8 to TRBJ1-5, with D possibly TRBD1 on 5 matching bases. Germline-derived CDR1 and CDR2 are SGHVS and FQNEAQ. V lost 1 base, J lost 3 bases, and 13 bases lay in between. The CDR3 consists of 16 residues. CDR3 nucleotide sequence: TGTGCCAGCAGCTTAGTGGGGGGGACCTACAATCAGCCCCAGCATTTT. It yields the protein CASSLVGGTYNQPQHF.

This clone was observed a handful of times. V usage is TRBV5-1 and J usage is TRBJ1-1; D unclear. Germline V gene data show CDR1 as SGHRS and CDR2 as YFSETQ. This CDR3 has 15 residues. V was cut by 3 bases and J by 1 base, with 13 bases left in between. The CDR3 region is CASSSTPDTNTEAFF. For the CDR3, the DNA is TGCGCCAGCAGCTCCACTCCAGATACGAACACTGAAGCTTTCTTT.

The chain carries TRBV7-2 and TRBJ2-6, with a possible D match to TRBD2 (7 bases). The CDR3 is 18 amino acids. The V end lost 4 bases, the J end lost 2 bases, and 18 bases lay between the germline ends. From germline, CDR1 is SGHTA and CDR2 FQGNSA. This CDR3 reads CASSSPRGARPGANVLTF. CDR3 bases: TGTGCCAGCAGCTCCCCACGGGGGGCGCGTCCTGGGGCCAACGTCCTGACTTTC.

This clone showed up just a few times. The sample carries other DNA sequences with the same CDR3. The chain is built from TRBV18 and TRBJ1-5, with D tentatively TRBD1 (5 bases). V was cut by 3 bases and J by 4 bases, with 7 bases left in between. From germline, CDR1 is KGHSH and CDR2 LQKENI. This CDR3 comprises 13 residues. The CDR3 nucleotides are TGTGCCAGCTCACCCTCAGGGAATCAGCCCCAGCATTTT. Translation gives CASSPSGNQPQHF.

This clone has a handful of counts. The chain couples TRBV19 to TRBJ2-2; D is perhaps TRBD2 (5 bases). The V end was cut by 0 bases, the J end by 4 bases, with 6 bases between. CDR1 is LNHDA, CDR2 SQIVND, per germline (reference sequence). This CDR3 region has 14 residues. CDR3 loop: CASSIERVTGELFF. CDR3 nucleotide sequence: TGTGCCAGTAGTATAGAGAGGGTCACCGGGGAGCTGTTTTTT.

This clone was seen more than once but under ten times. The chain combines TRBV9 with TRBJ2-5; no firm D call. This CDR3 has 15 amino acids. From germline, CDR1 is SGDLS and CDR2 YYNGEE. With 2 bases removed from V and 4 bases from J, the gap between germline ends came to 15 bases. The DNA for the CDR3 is TGTGCCAGCAGCGTGGGGTTAGGGAACGGAGAGACCCAGTACTTC. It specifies CASSVGLGNGETQYF.

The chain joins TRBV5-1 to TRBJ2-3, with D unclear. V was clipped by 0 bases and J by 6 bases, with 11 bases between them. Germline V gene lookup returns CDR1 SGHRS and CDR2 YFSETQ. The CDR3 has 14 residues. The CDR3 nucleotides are TGCGCCAGCAGCTTGGGTCTGAAGGCGGATACGCAGTATTTT. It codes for CASSLGLKADTQYF.

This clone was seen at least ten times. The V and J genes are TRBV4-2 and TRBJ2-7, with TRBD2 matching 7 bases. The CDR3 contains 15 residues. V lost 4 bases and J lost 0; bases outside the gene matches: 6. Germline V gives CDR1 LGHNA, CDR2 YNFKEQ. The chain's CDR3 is CASSPEERGSYEQYF. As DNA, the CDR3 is TGTGCCAGCAGCCCCGAGGAGCGGGGCTCCTACGAGCAGTACTTC.

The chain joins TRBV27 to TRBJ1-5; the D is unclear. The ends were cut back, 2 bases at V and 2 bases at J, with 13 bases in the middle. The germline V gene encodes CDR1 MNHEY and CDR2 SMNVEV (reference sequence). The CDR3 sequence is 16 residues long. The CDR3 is CASSLTLSKGNQPQHF. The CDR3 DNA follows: TGTGCCAGCAGTTTAACCCTCTCTAAGGGCAATCAGCCCCAGCATTTT.

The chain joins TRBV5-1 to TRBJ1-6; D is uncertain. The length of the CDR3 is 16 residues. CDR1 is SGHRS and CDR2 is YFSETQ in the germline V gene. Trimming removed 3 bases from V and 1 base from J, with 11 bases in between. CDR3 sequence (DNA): TGCGCCAGCAGCTACAGCGGAGGGTCCTATAATTCACCCCTCCACTTT. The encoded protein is CASSYSGGSYNSPLHF.

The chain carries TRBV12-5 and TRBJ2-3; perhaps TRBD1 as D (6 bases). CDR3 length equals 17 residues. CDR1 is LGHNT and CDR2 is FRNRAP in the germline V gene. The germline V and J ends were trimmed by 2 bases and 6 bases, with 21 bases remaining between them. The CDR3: CASGLSHRAKLRDTQYF. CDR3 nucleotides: TGTGCTAGTGGTTTGTCTCACAGGGCAAAACTACGGGATACGCAGTATTTT.

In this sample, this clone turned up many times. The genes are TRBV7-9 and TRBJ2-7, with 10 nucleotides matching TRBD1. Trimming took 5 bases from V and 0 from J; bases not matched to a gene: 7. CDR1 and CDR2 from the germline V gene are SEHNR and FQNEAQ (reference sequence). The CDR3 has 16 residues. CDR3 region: CASSPWGQGSSYEQYF. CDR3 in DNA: TGTGCCAGCAGCCCCTGGGGACAGGGGAGCTCCTACGAGCAGTACTTC.

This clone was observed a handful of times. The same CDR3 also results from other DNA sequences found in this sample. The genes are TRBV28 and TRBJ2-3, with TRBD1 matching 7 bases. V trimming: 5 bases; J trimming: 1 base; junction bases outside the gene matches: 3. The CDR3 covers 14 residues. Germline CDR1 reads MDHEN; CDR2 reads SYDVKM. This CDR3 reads CASSPTGGTDTQYF. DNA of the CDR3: TGTGCCAGCAGTCCTACAGGGGGCACAGATACGCAGTATTTT.

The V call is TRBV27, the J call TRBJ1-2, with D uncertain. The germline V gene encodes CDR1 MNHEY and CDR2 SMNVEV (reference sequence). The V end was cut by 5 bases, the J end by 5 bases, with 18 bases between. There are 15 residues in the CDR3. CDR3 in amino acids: CASSPGGGRDYGYTF. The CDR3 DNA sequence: TGTGCCAGCAGTCCGGGCGGAGGGCGGGATTATGGCTACACCTTC.

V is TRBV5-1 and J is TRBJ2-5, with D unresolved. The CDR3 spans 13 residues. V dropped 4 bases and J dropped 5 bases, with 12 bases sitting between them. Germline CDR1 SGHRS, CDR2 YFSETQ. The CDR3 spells CASSLPPAETQYF. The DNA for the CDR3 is TGCGCCAGCAGCCTCCCTCCGGCCGAGACCCAGTACTTC.

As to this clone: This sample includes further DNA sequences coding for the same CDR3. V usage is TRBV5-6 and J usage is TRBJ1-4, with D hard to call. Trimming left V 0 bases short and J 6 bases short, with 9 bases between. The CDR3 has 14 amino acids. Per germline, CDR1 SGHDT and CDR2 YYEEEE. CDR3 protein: CASSLGGRYEKLFF. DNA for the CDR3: TGTGCCAGCAGCTTGGGCGGGAGGTATGAAAAACTGTTTTTT.

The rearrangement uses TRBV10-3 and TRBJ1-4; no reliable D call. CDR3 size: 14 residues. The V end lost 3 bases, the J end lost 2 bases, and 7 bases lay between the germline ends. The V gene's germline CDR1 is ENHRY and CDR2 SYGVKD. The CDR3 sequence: CAISDGKTNEKLFF. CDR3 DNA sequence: TGTGCCATCAGTGATGGGAAGACTAATGAAAAACTGTTTTTT.

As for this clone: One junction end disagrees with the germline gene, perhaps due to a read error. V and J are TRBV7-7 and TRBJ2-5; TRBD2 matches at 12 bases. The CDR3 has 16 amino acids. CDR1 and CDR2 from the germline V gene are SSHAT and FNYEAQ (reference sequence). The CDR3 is CASSLGGLAGQETQYF. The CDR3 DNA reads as TGTGCTAGCAGCCTGGGCGGACTAGCGGGGCAAGAGACCCAGTACTTC.